These 16 T cell receptor beta chains originate from one sample sequenced in a study of cytomegalovirus exposure and HLA in healthy donors. Amplification used 60 Vbeta primers and 13 Jbeta primers. Method: immunoSEQ multiplex PCR; TCRdb's copy keeps in-frame clones and lacks some. The repertoire table contains under 70,000 clones. The specimen sequenced was PBMCs. The source of these receptors is a woman aged 25-40 years in good health and CMV-seropositive.

The chain is built from TRBV19 and TRBJ2-7; TRBD1 matches 11 bases. The CDR3 loop spans 15 amino acids. Germline V CDR1 and CDR2: LNHDA, SQIVND (reference sequence). The V gene end was trimmed by 5 bases and the J gene end by 3 bases; junction bases not matched to a gene: 6. The CDR3 protein is CASSAGTGGVYEQYF. The CDR3 DNA sequence: TGTGCCAGTAGTGCCGGGACAGGGGGGGTCTACGAGCAGTACTTC.

The V and J genes are TRBV5-1 and TRBJ2-3, with 10 nucleotides matching TRBD2. V shed 4 bases and J 8 bases; nucleotides not matched to a gene: 10. Germline V gene data show CDR1 as SGHRS and CDR2 as YFSETQ. The CDR3 extends over 15 amino acids. CDR3 DNA sequence: TGCGCCAGCAGCGACCCTCTAGCGGGAGATGTTACGCAGTATTTT. This sequence encodes CASSDPLAGDVTQYF.

The rearrangement uses TRBV5-4 and TRBJ2-7; D is perhaps TRBD1 (5 bases). The CDR3 covers 14 residues. The ends were cut back, 3 bases at V and 5 bases at J, with 15 bases in the middle. Germline-derived CDR1 and CDR2 are SGHNT and YYREEE (reference sequence). CDR3 DNA: TGTGCCAGCAGCTCCCCCCAGGGATCCCACGAGCAGTACTTC. Translation gives CASSSPQGSHEQYF.

The rearrangement links TRBV19 to TRBJ2-7, with a weak D call TRBD2 (6 bases). The V gene lost 8 bases and the J gene lost 0 bases, with 14 bases spanning the gap. Germline assignment: CDR1 LNHDA and CDR2 SQIVND (reference sequence). This CDR3 region has 14 residues. CDR3 sequence reads: CASRRLGSSYEQYF. In DNA, the CDR3 is TGTGCCAGTCGGAGACTAGGCAGCTCCTACGAGCAGTACTTC.

The J gene is TRBJ2-7, the V gene TRBV29-1; 12 bases map to TRBD2. CDR1 SQVTM and CDR2 ANQGSEA come from the germline V gene. J lost 0 bases, V lost 6 bases, and 3 bases had no gene match. CDR3 length equals 14 residues. The CDR3 loop reads CSVLTSGGSYEQYF. CDR3 sequence (DNA): TGCAGCGTCCTGACTAGCGGGGGCTCCTACGAGCAGTACTTC.

DNA of the CDR3: TGTGCCAGCTCAAGACAGACCCTGAACACTGAAGCTTTCTTT. It translates to CASSRQTLNTEAFF. The rearrangement uses TRBV6-1 and TRBJ1-1; tentative D call: TRBD1 (5 bases). The CDR3 sequence is 14 residues long. V shed 8 bases and J shed 0 bases, with 13 bases lying between them. The germline V gene encodes CDR1 MNHNS and CDR2 SASEGT.

This chain joins TRBV12-5 and TRBJ2-5, with 7 bases fitting TRBD1. The germline V gene encodes CDR1 LGHNT and CDR2 FRNRAP. V lost 7 bases to trimming and J lost 5 bases; unmatched junction nucleotides: 7. The CDR3 runs 13 residues. The CDR3 spells CASAQDRVETQYF. As DNA, the CDR3 is TGTGCTAGTGCCCAAGACAGGGTGGAGACCCAGTACTTC.

This rearrangement joins TRBV6-5 to TRBJ2-7; 9 bases line up with TRBD1. Trimming cost V 5 bases and J 2 bases; bases outside gene matches: 4. This CDR3 spans 14 amino acids. Germline CDR1 reads MNHEY; CDR2 reads SVGAGI. For the CDR3, the DNA is TGTGCCAGCAGTAAGGACAGGGGCGCCTACGAGCAGTACTTC. It encodes CASSKDRGAYEQYF.

V gene TRBV7-9 combines with J gene TRBJ1-1; D not certain. This CDR3 spans 12 amino acids. The V end lost 1 base, the J end lost 8 bases, and 8 bases lay between the germline ends. Germline V gene lookup returns CDR1 SEHNR and CDR2 FQNEAQ (reference sequence). As DNA, the CDR3 is TGTGCCAGCAGCTTAGTTTCGCAGGAAGCTTTCTTT. It specifies CASSLVSQEAFF.

The chain employs TRBV5-6 and TRBJ2-2; D is possibly TRBD1 (5 bases). This CDR3 has 15 amino acids. V shed 0 bases and J shed 7 bases, with 13 bases lying between them. CDR1 is SGHDT and CDR2 is YYEEEE in the germline V gene. The CDR3 DNA follows: TGTGCCAGCAGCTTGGTTGCTAGGGGCGGCGGGGAGCTGTTTTTT. Encoded protein: CASSLVARGGGELFF.

The J gene is TRBJ2-7, the V gene TRBV25-1, with TRBD2 identical over 11 bases. This CDR3 comprises 14 residues. V lost 3 bases, J lost 5 bases, and 3 bases stayed unmatched. Per the germline V gene, CDR1 is MGHDK and CDR2 is SYGVNS. Here the CDR3 reads CASSDTSGSNEQYF. For the CDR3, the DNA is TGTGCCAGCAGTGATACTAGCGGGAGTAACGAGCAGTACTTC.

The chain is built from TRBV6-5 and TRBJ2-3; TRBD1 might be the D (5 bases). Per the germline V gene, CDR1 is MNHEY and CDR2 is SVGAGI. The V end lost 2 bases, the J end lost 4 bases, and 10 bases lay between the germline ends. The CDR3 loop spans 14 amino acids. The CDR3 nucleotides are TGTGCCAGCAGTTACAGGGGAAAGGCAGATACGCAGTATTTT. Its protein is CASSYRGKADTQYF.

This sequence joins TRBV5-1 and TRBJ1-1; tentative D call: TRBD1 (5 bases). Trimming pared 0 bases from V and 1 base from J, leaving 10 bases between. CDR1 and CDR2 (germline): SGHRS, YFSETQ. CDR3 length: 15 amino acids. The CDR3 region has the DNA TGCGCCAGCAGCTTGGTTAGGCAGGGGAACACTGAAGCTTTCTTT. It codes for CASSLVRQGNTEAFF.

The V call is TRBV6-6, the J call TRBJ1-2; a weak D match, TRBD1 (5 bases). Trimming left V 0 bases short and J 4 bases short, with 15 bases between. The germline gives CDR1 MNHNY, CDR2 SVGAGI (reference sequence). The length of the CDR3 is 16 residues. This CDR3 is CASSYSGGETPYGYTF. The CDR3 DNA is TGTGCCAGCAGTTACTCGGGAGGGGAGACCCCCTATGGCTACACCTTC.

The CDR3 nucleotides are TGTGCCAGCGTGGCGGGACAGGGTGGTAAAGAGACCCAGTACTTC. Its translation: CASVAGQGGKETQYF. This chain uses TRBV6-1 with TRBJ2-5; 9 positions agree with TRBD1. J gave up 3 bases and V 8 bases, and 10 bases lay outside the gene matches. CDR3 length: 15 amino acids. Germline CDR1 MNHNS, CDR2 SASEGT.

The chain couples TRBV18 to TRBJ2-1, with TRBD2 as a possible D gene (6 bases). CDR1 and CDR2 (germline): KGHSH, LQKENI. V dropped 6 bases and J dropped 5 bases, with 14 bases sitting between them. The CDR3 loop spans 14 amino acids. The CDR3 nucleotides are TGTGCCAGCTCTCCGGGACTCCAGGACAATGAGCAGTTCTTC. It translates to CASSPGLQDNEQFF.